This paragraph covers one T cell receptor beta chain sequence. Its antigen is undetermined. TCRdb reprocessed the reads with MiXCR, giving one entry per CDR3 protein. The table has 650,000 to 850,000 distinct CDR3 sequences, around 29% seen once. The germline CDR1 and CDR2 sequences are SGHVS and FNYEAQ. Between the trimmed V and J ends, which lost 11 bases and 0 bases, there was a span of 10 bases. CDR3 size: 13 residues. This sample is part of a study of T cell repertoires in cytomegalovirus infection. This TCR came from a human donor in good health (CMV status not recorded). Some clones in this sample may be carry-over from other donors' samples. Material: cultured CD8+ T cells from PBMCs, obtained from culture after CMV antigen stimulation. The chain links TRBV7-6 to TRBJ2-2; D unresolved. The CDR3 spells CAGFFSNTGELFF. The CDR3 coding sequence is TGTGCCGGATTCTTCTCGAACACCGGGGAGCTGTTTTTT.